Each of the 25 T cell receptor beta chains below was sequenced from the same sample in a study of cytomegalovirus exposure and HLA in healthy donors. Sequencing used immunoSEQ multiplex PCR; TCRdb keeps in-frame clones, though not all of them. Of 55,000 to 80,000 clones listed, roughly 94% are singletons. Sequenced input: PBMCs. The receptors derive from a woman younger than 35 in good health and CMV-seropositive.

This clone came up a few times. The V and J genes are TRBV5-1 and TRBJ1-2; the match to TRBD1 covers 7 bases. CDR3 length: 16 residues. Unmatched junction bases numbered 17, after V lost 4 bases and J lost 8 bases. Germline V lookup: CDR1 SGHRS, CDR2 YFSETQ. The CDR3 region has the DNA TGCGCCAGCAGCCCCCCCTCTCCCGGGACAGTAAACGGCTACACCTTC. Translation: CASSPPSPGTVNGYTF.

The CDR3 region has the DNA TGTGCCAGCAGTTACTCTATCACGCAGGGAGAAAAACTGTTTTTT. As protein: CASSYSITQGEKLFF. This chain links TRBV6-5 with TRBJ1-4; weak D call: TRBD1 (5 bases). This CDR3 contains 15 residues. The germline V gene has CDR1 MNHEY and CDR2 SVGAGI. V lost 0 bases and J 8 bases, leaving 13 bases between the germline ends.

V gene TRBV7-8 combines with J gene TRBJ2-1, with D maybe TRBD2 (5 bases). In germline, CDR1 is SGHVS, CDR2 FQNEAQ. There are 16 residues in the CDR3. V dropped 6 bases and J dropped 0 bases, with 15 bases sitting between them. CDR3 amino acids: CASSWRLPGSYNEQFF. CDR3 in DNA: TGTGCCAGCAGTTGGAGGTTGCCGGGCTCCTACAATGAGCAGTTCTTC. Full variable domain (missing parts from reference TRBV7-8 and TRBJ2-1): GAGVSQSPRYKVAKRGQDVALRCDPISGHVSLFWYQQALGQGPEFLTYFQNEAQLDKSGLPSDRFFAERPEGSVSTLKIQRTQQEDSAVYLCASSWRLPGSYNEQFFGPGTRLTVL.

This chain connects TRBV14 to TRBJ1-2; D ambiguous. CDR1 and CDR2 from the germline V gene are SGHDN and FVKESK. Trimming pared 3 bases from V and 6 bases from J, leaving 14 bases between. The CDR3 extends over 14 amino acids. As DNA, the CDR3 is TGTGCCAGCAGCCATTCCGGAGCTCTCAATGGCTACACCTTC. Amino acids: CASSHSGALNGYTF.

The chain links TRBV19 to TRBJ2-1; weak D call: TRBD2 (6 bases). This CDR3 is built from 13 residues. CDR1 is LNHDA and CDR2 is SQIVND in the germline V gene (reference sequence). V shed 2 bases and J shed 14 bases, with 16 bases lying between them. CDR3 coding DNA: TGTGCCAGTAGTATATCGGCCTTGGGGGAGGAGTTCTTC. It is translated as CASSISALGEEFF.

This chain connects TRBV29-1 to TRBJ1-4; 9 nucleotides align to TRBD1. CDR3 length: 15 residues. With 4 bases clipped from V and 7 bases from J, the junction kept 10 bases outside the gene matches. Germline CDR1 is SQVTM and CDR2 is ANQGSEA. CDR3 in amino acids: CSVVEPGTGFEKLFF. The CDR3 DNA reads TGCAGCGTTGTGGAGCCCGGGACAGGGTTTGAAAAACTGTTTTTT.

Only a few counts were recorded for this clone. V and J are TRBV27 and TRBJ1-5; 9 bases are shared with TRBD1. CDR1 and CDR2 from the germline V gene are MNHEY and SMNVEV (reference sequence). The CDR3 loop spans 15 amino acids. With V trimmed by 4 bases and J by 5 bases, 6 bases remained unmatched. Here the CDR3 DNA reads TGTGCCAGCAGTTCTCGCAGGACAGGGGATCAGCCCCAGCATTTT. Amino acid sequence: CASSSRRTGDQPQHF.

V gene TRBV5-1 combines with J gene TRBJ1-2; 8 bases line up with TRBD1. The CDR3 has 13 amino acids. The V gene end was trimmed by 4 bases and the J gene end by 7 bases; junction bases not matched to a gene: 6. Germline loops: CDR1 SGHRS, CDR2 YFSETQ. The CDR3 loop reads CASSPGQGFGYTF. The DNA for the CDR3 is TGCGCCAGCAGCCCCGGACAGGGCTTTGGCTACACCTTC.

The CDR3 sequence: CASSMGLAGPTQYF. CDR3 sequence (DNA): TGTGCCAGCAGCATGGGACTAGCGGGTCCGACCCAGTACTTC. The V and J genes are TRBV7-9 and TRBJ2-5, with 12 bases lining up with TRBD2. Germline V gene lookup returns CDR1 SEHNR and CDR2 FQNEAQ (reference sequence). V lost 5 bases and J lost 7; bases outside the gene matches: 5. CDR3 size: 14 residues.

The V call is TRBV19, the J call TRBJ1-3; D might be TRBD1 (6 bases). The CDR3 spans 14 residues. The germline V and J ends were trimmed by 5 bases and 2 bases, with 10 bases remaining between them. Germline loops: CDR1 LNHDA, CDR2 SQIVND (reference sequence). This CDR3 reads CASSSGAAGNTIYF. CDR3 nucleotides: TGTGCCAGTAGTTCAGGGGCAGCTGGAAACACCATATATTTT.

A single count supports this clone. This chain connects TRBV19 to TRBJ2-3; 7 nucleotides align to TRBD1. Germline assignment: CDR1 LNHDA and CDR2 SQIVND (reference sequence). The CDR3 covers 14 residues. Trimming removed 7 bases from V and 1 base from J; junction bases left unmatched: 5. The CDR3 protein is CASNVGGRTDTQYF. The DNA of the CDR3 is TGTGCCAGTAATGTAGGGGGCCGCACAGATACGCAGTATTTT.

This chain uses TRBV11-2 with TRBJ1-1; D gene unclear. Trimming stripped 2 bases from V and 5 bases from J, with 15 bases between. This CDR3 has 15 residues. CDR1 is SGHAT, CDR2 FQNNGV, per germline. The CDR3 here is CASSLSSQFWTEAFF. DNA for the CDR3: TGTGCCAGCAGCTTAAGCTCACAGTTTTGGACTGAAGCTTTCTTT.

This clone was recorded once. The rearrangement links TRBV5-8 to TRBJ1-4; a weak D match, TRBD1 (6 bases). V lost 9 bases to trimming and J lost 7 bases, with 22 bases between them. CDR1 is SGHTS and CDR2 is YDEGEE in the germline V gene. The CDR3 totals 15 residues. The CDR3 spells CATEGSGGRREKLFF. CDR3 in DNA: TGTGCCACGGAAGGGAGTGGGGGCCGGCGTGAAAAACTGTTTTTT.

This chain connects TRBV13 to TRBJ1-1, with 8 bases aligning to TRBD1. CDR3 size: 19 residues. The V gene's germline CDR1 is PRHDT and CDR2 FYEKMQ (reference sequence). Germline trimming cut 1 base from V and 3 bases from J; bases unmatched to any gene: 16. Here the CDR3 reads CASSLEVGQGQGRDTEAFF. The CDR3 bases are TGTGCCAGCAGCTTAGAAGTTGGACAGGGACAAGGACGAGACACTGAAGCTTTCTTT.

The CDR3 bases are TGTGCCAGCAGTCCGGTCGGGACAGGGCCCTACGAGCAGTACTTC. Protein sequence: CASSPVGTGPYEQYF. This rearrangement joins TRBV6-5 to TRBJ2-7; TRBD1 agrees at 9 bases. The CDR3 is 15 amino acids. V was clipped by 5 bases and J by 2 bases; unmatched bases: 7. Looked up from germline, CDR1 is MNHEY and CDR2 is SVGAGI.

The V gene is TRBV5-5, the J gene TRBJ2-7; TRBD1 matches 7 bases. CDR1 SGHKS and CDR2 YYEKEE come from the germline V gene (reference sequence). The CDR3 contains 14 residues. With 4 bases clipped from V and 3 bases from J, the junction kept 7 bases outside the gene matches. The DNA of the CDR3 is TGTGCCAGCAGCCTGACAGGGATCGGCTACGAGCAGTACTTC. Its protein product is CASSLTGIGYEQYF.

The chain links TRBV4-1 to TRBJ1-1; D is undetermined. The V end lost 1 base, the J end lost 5 bases, and 8 bases lay between the germline ends. The CDR3 runs 13 residues. Germline loops: CDR1 MGHRA, CDR2 YSYEKL. The CDR3 sequence is CASSQGSGTEAFF. CDR3 bases: TGCGCCAGCAGCCAAGGGTCAGGAACTGAAGCTTTCTTT.

This chain connects TRBV14 to TRBJ2-5; D unresolved. V lost 2 bases to trimming and J lost 6 bases, with 7 bases between them. The CDR3 loop spans 12 amino acids. Germline lookup yields CDR1 SGHDN and CDR2 FVKESK. The CDR3 here is CASSQIDKTQYF. The CDR3 nucleotides are TGTGCCAGCAGCCAAATAGACAAGACCCAGTACTTC.

The chain links TRBV19 to TRBJ2-1, with TRBD2 matching 11 bases. Germline V lookup: CDR1 LNHDA, CDR2 SQIVND (reference sequence). The junction had 8 bases not matched to a gene; V was cut back by 9 bases and J by 4 bases. This CDR3 is 15 amino acids long. The CDR3 region has the DNA TGTGCCAGCGGCATCCCTAGCGGGGGGTACAATGAGCAGTTCTTC. Translated: CASGIPSGGYNEQFF.

The genes are TRBV7-2 and TRBJ1-2; D is possibly TRBD1 (6 bases). The CDR3 is 15 amino acids. Per the germline V gene, CDR1 is SGHTA and CDR2 is FQGNSA. The V end lost 5 bases, the J end lost 3 bases, and 16 bases lay between the germline ends. CDR3 residues: CASSPQGGMDYGYTF. In nucleotides, the CDR3 is TGTGCCAGCAGCCCACAGGGAGGGATGGACTATGGCTACACCTTC.

The chain couples TRBV20-1 to TRBJ2-7; possible D gene TRBD2, 5 bases. The CDR3 is 8 residues long. Germline CDR1 reads DFQATT; CDR2 reads SNEGSKA (reference sequence). The CDR3 loop is CRAGPKYF. The CDR3 nucleotides read TGCAGGGCGGGTCCTAAGTACTTC.

This clone was recorded only once. This sequence joins TRBV5-6 and TRBJ2-5, with 13 nucleotides matching TRBD2. The CDR3 sequence is 17 residues long. In germline, CDR1 is SGHDT, CDR2 YYEEEE. Unmatched junction bases numbered 6, after V lost 2 bases and J lost 2 bases. CDR3: CASSFSGTSGEQETQYF. The CDR3 nucleotides read TGTGCCAGCAGCTTTTCCGGGACTAGCGGGGAACAAGAGACCCAGTACTTC.

The V gene is TRBV19, the J gene TRBJ2-7, with 8 bases that match TRBD1. The CDR3 has 15 residues. Germline V gene lookup returns CDR1 LNHDA and CDR2 SQIVND (reference sequence). Trimming at V came to 3 bases and at J to 6 bases, leaving 10 bases not matched to a gene. Here the CDR3 reads CASSMLAGGTTEQYF. The DNA for the CDR3 is TGTGCCAGTAGTATGTTGGCAGGGGGCACAACCGAGCAGTACTTC.

The chain is built from TRBV19 and TRBJ2-3; no reliable D call. V lost 5 bases, J lost 9 bases, and 9 bases lay in between. Germline-derived CDR1 and CDR2 are LNHDA and SQIVND (reference sequence). The CDR3 loop spans 11 amino acids. CDR3 sequence: CASSDIRTQYF. The CDR3 nucleotides are TGTGCCAGTAGTGATATACGGACGCAGTATTTT.

The chain joins TRBV11-2 to TRBJ2-7; perhaps TRBD2 as D (6 bases). Germline CDR1 reads SGHAT; CDR2 reads FQNNGV. Between the trimmed V and J ends, which lost 1 base and 5 bases, there was a span of 12 bases. The CDR3 sequence is 14 residues long. CDR3 loop: CASSLGAGKHEQYF. The CDR3 bases are TGTGCCAGCAGCTTAGGCGCGGGGAAACACGAGCAGTACTTC.